The following is a T cell receptor (beta chain) sequence with its context. The same CDR3 can be traced to other DNA sequences in this sample. Generated by immunoSEQ multiplex PCR, the TCRdb table keeps only in-frame clones and is missing some. The table has 350,000 to 450,000 clones, more than 80% seen once. This entry comes from a study of blood T cell repertoires in COVID-19. As for the study in general: Both acute and convalescent COVID-19 samples were obtained from the United States, Italy and Spain.

Participants were placed into cohorts based on the clinical history they reported. The receptor's source is a man aged 25-45 years who had recovered from COVID-19. The sequenced material came from PBMCs or T cells enriched from blood (not recorded which).

CDR3 in DNA: TGTGCCATCAGTGAAGGCAGCGGCTCCTACAATGAGCAGTTCTTC. Its protein is CAISEGSGSYNEQFF. The J gene is TRBJ2-1, the V gene TRBV10-3, with a weak D call TRBD2 (5 bases). The V gene lost 3 bases and the J gene lost 0 bases, with 9 bases spanning the gap. Germline V gene sequence: CDR1 ENHRY, CDR2 SYGVKD. CDR3 size: 15 residues.